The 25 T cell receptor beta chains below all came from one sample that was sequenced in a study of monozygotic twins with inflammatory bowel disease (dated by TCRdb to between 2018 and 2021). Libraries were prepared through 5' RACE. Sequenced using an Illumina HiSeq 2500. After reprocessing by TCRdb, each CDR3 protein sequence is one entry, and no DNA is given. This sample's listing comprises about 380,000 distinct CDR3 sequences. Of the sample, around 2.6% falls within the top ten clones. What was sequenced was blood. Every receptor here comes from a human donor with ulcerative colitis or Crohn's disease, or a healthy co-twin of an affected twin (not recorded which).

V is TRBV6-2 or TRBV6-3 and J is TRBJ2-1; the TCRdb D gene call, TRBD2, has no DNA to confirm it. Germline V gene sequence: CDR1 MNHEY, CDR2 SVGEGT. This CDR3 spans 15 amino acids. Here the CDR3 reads CASRSLAGAYGEQFF.

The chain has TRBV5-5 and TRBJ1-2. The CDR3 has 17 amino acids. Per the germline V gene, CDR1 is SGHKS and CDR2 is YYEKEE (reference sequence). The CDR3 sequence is CASSRPGPASSLDGYTF.

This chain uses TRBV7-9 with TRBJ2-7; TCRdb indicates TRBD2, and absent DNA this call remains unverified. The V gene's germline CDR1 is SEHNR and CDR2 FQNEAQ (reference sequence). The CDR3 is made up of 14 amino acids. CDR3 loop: CASSGRDYSYEQYF.

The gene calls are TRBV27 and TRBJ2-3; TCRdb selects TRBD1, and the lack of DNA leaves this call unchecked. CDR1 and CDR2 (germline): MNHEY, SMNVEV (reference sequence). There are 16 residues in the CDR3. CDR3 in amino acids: CASSPLGTGGVDTQYF.

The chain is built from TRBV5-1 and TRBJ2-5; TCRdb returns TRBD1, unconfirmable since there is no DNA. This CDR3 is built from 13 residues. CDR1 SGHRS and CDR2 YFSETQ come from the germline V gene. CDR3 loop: CASNQGQGETQYF.

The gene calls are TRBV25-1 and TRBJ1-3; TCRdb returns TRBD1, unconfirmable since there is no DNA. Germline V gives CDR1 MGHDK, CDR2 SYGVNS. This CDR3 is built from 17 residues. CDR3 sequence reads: CASNGDRGQPTGNTIYF. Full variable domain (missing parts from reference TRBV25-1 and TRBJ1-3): EADIYQTPRYLVIGTGKKITLECSQTMGHDKMYWYQQDPGMELHLIHYSYGVNSTEKGDLSSESTVSRIRTEHFPLTLESARPSHTSQYLCASNGDRGQPTGNTIYFGEGSWLTVV.

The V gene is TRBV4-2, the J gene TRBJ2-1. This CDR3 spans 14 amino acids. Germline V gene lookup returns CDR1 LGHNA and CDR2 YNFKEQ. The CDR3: CASSPLSSYNEQFF.

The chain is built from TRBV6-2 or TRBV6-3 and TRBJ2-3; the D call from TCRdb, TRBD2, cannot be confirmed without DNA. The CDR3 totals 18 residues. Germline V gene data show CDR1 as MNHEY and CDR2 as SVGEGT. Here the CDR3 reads CASSRRPLWRGSTDTQYF.

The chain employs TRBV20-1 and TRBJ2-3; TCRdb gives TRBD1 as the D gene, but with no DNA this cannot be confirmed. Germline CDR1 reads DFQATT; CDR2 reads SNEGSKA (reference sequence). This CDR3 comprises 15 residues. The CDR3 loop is CRWLGGQGASDTQYF.

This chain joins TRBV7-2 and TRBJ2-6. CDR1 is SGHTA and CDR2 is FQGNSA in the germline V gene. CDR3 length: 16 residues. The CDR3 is CASSPRLRSGANVLTF.

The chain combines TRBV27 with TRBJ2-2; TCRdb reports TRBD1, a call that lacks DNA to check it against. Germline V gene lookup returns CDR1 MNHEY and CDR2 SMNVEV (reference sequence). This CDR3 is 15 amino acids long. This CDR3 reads CASSSPGHSTRELFF.

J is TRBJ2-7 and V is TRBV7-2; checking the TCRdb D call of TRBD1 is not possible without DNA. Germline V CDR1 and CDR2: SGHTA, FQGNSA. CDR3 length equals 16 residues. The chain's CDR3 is CASSTRQGGFAYEQYF.

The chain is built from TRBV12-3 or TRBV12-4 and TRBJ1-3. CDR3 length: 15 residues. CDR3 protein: CASSLGIPSGNTIYF.

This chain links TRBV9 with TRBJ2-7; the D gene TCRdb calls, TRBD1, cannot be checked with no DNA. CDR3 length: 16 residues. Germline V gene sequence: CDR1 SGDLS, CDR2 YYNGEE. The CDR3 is CASSVGAGGRSYEQYF.

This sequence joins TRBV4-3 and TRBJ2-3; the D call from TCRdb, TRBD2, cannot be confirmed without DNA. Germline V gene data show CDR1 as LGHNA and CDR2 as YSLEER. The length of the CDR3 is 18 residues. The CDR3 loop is CASSQGFWTSGVADTQYF.

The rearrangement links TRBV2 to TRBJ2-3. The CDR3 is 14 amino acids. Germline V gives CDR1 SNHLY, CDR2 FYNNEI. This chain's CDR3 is CAGSVAEGTDTQYF. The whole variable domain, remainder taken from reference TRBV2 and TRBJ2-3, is EPEVTQTPSHQVTQMGQEVILRCVPISNHLYFYWYRQILGQKVEFLVSFYNNEISEKSEIFDDQFSVERPDGSNFTLKIRSTKLEDSAMYFCAGSVAEGTDTQYFGPGTRLTVL.

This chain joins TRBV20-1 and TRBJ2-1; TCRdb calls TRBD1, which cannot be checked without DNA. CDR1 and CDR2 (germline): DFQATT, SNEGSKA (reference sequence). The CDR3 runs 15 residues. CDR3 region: CSASAGSFSYNEQFF.

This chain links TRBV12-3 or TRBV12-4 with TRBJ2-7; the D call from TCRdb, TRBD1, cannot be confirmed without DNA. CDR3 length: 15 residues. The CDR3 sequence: CASSLGRTVSYEQYF.

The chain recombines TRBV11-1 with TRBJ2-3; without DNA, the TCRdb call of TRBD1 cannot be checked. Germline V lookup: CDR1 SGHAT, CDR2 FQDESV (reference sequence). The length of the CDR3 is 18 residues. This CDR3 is CASGIGSRVGSHTDTQYF. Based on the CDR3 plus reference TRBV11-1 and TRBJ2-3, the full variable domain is EAEVAQSPRYKITEKSQAVAFWCDPISGHATLYWYRQILGQGPELLVQFQDESVVDDSQLPKDRFSAERLKGVDSTLKIQPAELGDSAMYLCASGIGSRVGSHTDTQYFGPGTRLTVL.

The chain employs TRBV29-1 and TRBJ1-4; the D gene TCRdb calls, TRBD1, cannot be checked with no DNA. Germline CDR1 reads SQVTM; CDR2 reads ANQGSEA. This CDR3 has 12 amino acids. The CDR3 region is CALGQGHEKLFF.

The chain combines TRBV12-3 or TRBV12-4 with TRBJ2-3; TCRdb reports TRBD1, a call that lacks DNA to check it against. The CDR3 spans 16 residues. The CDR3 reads CASSSGTGPFTDTQYF.

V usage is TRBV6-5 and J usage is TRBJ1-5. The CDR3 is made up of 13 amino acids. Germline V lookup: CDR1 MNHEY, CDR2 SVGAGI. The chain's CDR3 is CASSYGLYQPQHF.

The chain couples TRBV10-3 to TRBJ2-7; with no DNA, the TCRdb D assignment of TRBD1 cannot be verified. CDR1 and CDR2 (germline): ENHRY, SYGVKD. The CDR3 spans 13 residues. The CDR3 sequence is CAISPGQAYEQYF.

CDR3: CASLFKRDPIETQYF. V is TRBV27 and J is TRBJ2-5; TCRdb's D call, TRBD2, is unchecked because there is no DNA. Per the germline V gene, CDR1 is MNHEY and CDR2 is SMNVEV (reference sequence). The CDR3 length is 15 residues.

The CDR3 reads CASSSTAGLAGNYSYNEQFF. The rearrangement joins TRBV7-9 to TRBJ2-1; without DNA, the TCRdb call of TRBD2 cannot be checked. The CDR3 consists of 20 residues. Looked up from germline, CDR1 is SEHNR and CDR2 is FQNEAQ (reference sequence).